The next 26 T cell receptor beta chains were all read from a single sample in a study of T cell repertoires in cytomegalovirus infection. TCRdb reprocessed the reads with MiXCR, giving one entry per CDR3 protein. The profile shows about 400,000 distinct CDR3 sequences, 15% to 20% of them singletons. Sequencing used PBMCs. All receptors come from a human donor in good health (CMV status not recorded). Some clones in this sample may be carry-over from other donors' samples.

V usage is TRBV5-6 and J usage is TRBJ2-1; 9 nucleotides match TRBD1. The CDR3 contains 15 residues. Germline V CDR1 and CDR2: SGHDT, YYEEEE. Trimming at V came to 0 bases and at J to 8 bases, leaving 6 bases not matched to a gene. CDR3 in DNA: TGTGCCAGCAGCTTGGTTGGACAGGGGCAGGATGAGCAGTTCTTC. Its protein product is CASSLVGQGQDEQFF.

This clonotype appeared a few times. The rearrangement links TRBV3-1 to TRBJ2-1, with D possibly being TRBD1 or TRBD2 (6 bases each). V was pared by 5 bases and J by 9 bases, with 14 bases between. The CDR3 is 13 residues long. Germline loops: CDR1 LGHDT, CDR2 YNNKEL (reference sequence). CDR3 sequence (DNA): TGTGCCAGCAGCTCCCGGGGGCAGGTTGAGCAGTTCTTC. This translates into CASSSRGQVEQFF.

CDR3 residues: CASIAGQYF. The CDR3 nucleotides read TGTGCCAGTATAGCGGGGCAGTACTTC. The chain couples TRBV19 to TRBJ2-7; TRBD2 matches 7 bases. The CDR3 contains 9 residues. Germline CDR1 and CDR2: LNHDA and SQIVND (reference sequence). V was pared by 7 bases and J by 9 bases, with 0 bases of the junction left unmatched.

In this sample, this clonotype turned up a few times. The rearrangement links TRBV11-2 to TRBJ1-1; D not certain. The V gene's germline CDR1 is SGHAT and CDR2 FQNNGV. The CDR3 is 11 amino acids. V lost 5 bases to trimming and J lost 8 bases, with 9 bases between them. As DNA, the CDR3 is TGTGCCAGCAGCGTCTGGGTGGAAGCTTTCTTT. It specifies CASSVWVEAFF. The whole variable domain, filled in from reference TRBV11-2 and TRBJ1-1, reads EAGVAQSPRYKIIEKRQSVAFWCNPISGHATLYWYQQILGQGPKLLIQFQNNGVVDDSQLPKDRFSAERLKGVDSTLKIQPAKLEDSAVYLCASSVWVEAFFGQGTRLTVV.

The sample holds many counts of this clonotype. The chain links TRBV7-2 to TRBJ2-1; no definite D call. Germline values: CDR1 SGHTA, CDR2 FQGNSA. Trimming shortened V by 1 base and J by 0 bases, and 7 bases separated the two germline ends. This CDR3 is 15 amino acids long. The DNA of the CDR3 is TGTGCCAGCAGCTTAGTGGGAAGCTCCTACAATGAGCAGTTCTTC. Residues: CASSLVGSSYNEQFF.

The V call is TRBV7-2, the J call TRBJ2-3; 7 nucleotides match TRBD2. Germline trimming cut 2 bases from V and 4 bases from J; bases unmatched to any gene: 6. The CDR3 is 15 residues long. Germline values: CDR1 SGHTA, CDR2 FQGNSA. In DNA, the CDR3 is TGTGCCAGCAGCTTAAGCGGGAACCCCGCAGATACGCAGTATTTT. Amino acids: CASSLSGNPADTQYF.

In this sample, this clonotype turned up many times. The V gene is TRBV7-2, the J gene TRBJ2-3; a possible D gene is TRBD2 (6 bases). Per the germline V gene, CDR1 is SGHTA and CDR2 is FQGNSA. The CDR3 is made up of 16 amino acids. V was clipped by 6 bases and J by 0 bases, with 16 bases between them. CDR3 residues: CASRHAGTSSTDTQYF. CDR3 nucleotides: TGTGCCAGCAGACATGCGGGGACTTCTAGCACAGATACGCAGTATTTT.

This clonotype was observed many times. This chain connects TRBV7-2 to TRBJ1-3; D gene ambiguous. From germline, CDR1 is SGHTA and CDR2 FQGNSA. This CDR3 region has 11 residues. Deletions cut 2 bases from V and 5 bases from J, with 1 base between. The CDR3 region is CASSLRNTIYF. The CDR3 DNA follows: TGTGCCAGCAGCTTACGAAACACCATATATTTT.

The J gene is TRBJ2-3, the V gene TRBV7-2; 8 bases align to TRBD1. The trim removed 10 bases at V and 3 bases at J, leaving 9 bases unmatched. This CDR3 contains 14 residues. Looked up from germline, CDR1 is SGHTA and CDR2 is FQGNSA. The CDR3 loop is CAIHMTGETDTQYF. As DNA, the CDR3 is TGTGCCATCCATATGACAGGGGAAACAGATACGCAGTATTTT.

The V call is TRBV19, the J call TRBJ1-1, with D uncertain. The CDR3 spans 12 residues. The ends were cut back, 10 bases at V and 2 bases at J, with 11 bases in the middle. Looked up from germline, CDR1 is LNHDA and CDR2 is SQIVND (reference sequence). The CDR3, as DNA: TGTGCCACTCGCGGCCCCAACACTGAAGCTTTCTTT. It encodes CATRGPNTEAFF.

This clonotype was counted between two and nine times. The rearrangement joins TRBV12-3 or TRBV12-4 to TRBJ1-1; D gene uncertain. V was trimmed by 1 base and J by 4 bases, leaving 7 bases between them. The CDR3 extends over 13 amino acids. The CDR3 DNA is TGTGCCAGCAGTTTAGAGGCAGTCACTGAAGCTTTCTTT. As protein: CASSLEAVTEAFF.

This clonotype was recorded at least ten times. This chain joins TRBV7-8 and TRBJ1-5; D is ambiguous. CDR1 and CDR2 (germline): SGHVS, FQNEAQ. The CDR3 is 17 amino acids. V lost 6 bases, J lost 2 bases, and 20 bases lay in between. CDR3 sequence reads: CASSNMQVVDGNQPQHF. DNA for the CDR3: TGTGCCAGCAGTAACATGCAGGTGGTTGATGGCAATCAGCCCCAGCATTTT.

The chain carries TRBV5-4 and TRBJ2-7, with 10 bases that match TRBD2. This CDR3 is built from 16 residues. The germline V gene encodes CDR1 SGHNT and CDR2 YYREEE (reference sequence). V dropped 0 bases and J dropped 1; count of bases not matched to a gene: 4. The CDR3 coding sequence is TGTGCCAGCAGCTTGGGGCTAGCGGGGGCTTCCTACGAGCAGTACTTC. Encoded protein: CASSLGLAGASYEQYF.

In its sample, this clonotype was seen many times. V and J are TRBV7-8 and TRBJ2-7, with 7 nucleotides matching TRBD1. The CDR3 loop spans 18 amino acids. V shed 0 bases and J 0 bases; nucleotides not matched to a gene: 11. Looked up from germline, CDR1 is SGHVS and CDR2 is FQNEAQ. The CDR3 DNA reads as TGTGCCAGCAGCTTAGCCTACTTCCACAGGGGTGTCTCCTACGAGCAGTACTTC. The encoded protein is CASSLAYFHRGVSYEQYF.

Ten or more counts support this clonotype. The chain recombines TRBV19 with TRBJ1-4; D is possibly TRBD1 (5 bases). The CDR3 length is 15 residues. V was pared by 5 bases and J by 4 bases, with 14 bases between. Germline CDR1 LNHDA, CDR2 SQIVND (reference sequence). The CDR3 is CASSPVEGINEKLFF. CDR3 nucleotides: TGTGCCAGTAGTCCTGTTGAGGGGATTAATGAAAAACTGTTTTTT. Full variable domain (missing parts from reference TRBV19 and TRBJ1-4): DGGITQSPKYLFRKEGQNVTLSCEQNLNHDAMYWYRQDPGQGLRLIYYSQIVNDFQKGDIAEGYSVSREKKESFPLTVTSAQKNPTAFYLCASSPVEGINEKLFFGSGTQLSVL.

This clonotype was seen many times. The chain couples TRBV7-2 to TRBJ1-1; D remains unclear. CDR1 is SGHTA, CDR2 FQGNSA, per germline. The V end was cut by 5 bases, the J end by 5 bases, with 15 bases between. The CDR3 is made up of 14 amino acids. CDR3 DNA: TGTGCCAGCAGCCTATTACCCACGGGGACTGAAGCTTTCTTT. It specifies CASSLLPTGTEAFF.

This clonotype appeared a few times. V usage is TRBV6-5 and J usage is TRBJ2-5; D remains unclear. Germline V gene data show CDR1 as MNHEY and CDR2 as SVGAGI. V was shortened by 4 bases and J by 5 bases, with 17 bases between the two germline ends. This CDR3 region has 15 residues. The CDR3 reads CASSSTFDMLETQYF. Written as DNA, the CDR3 is TGTGCCAGCAGTTCAACCTTTGACATGTTGGAGACCCAGTACTTC.

This clonotype was observed many times. CDR3 nucleotides: TGTGCCAGCAGCCTTAGGTTGCCAGGGTCGGGTAATTCACCCCTCCACTTT. Amino acid sequence: CASSLRLPGSGNSPLHF. The chain combines TRBV7-2 with TRBJ1-6; D might be TRBD1 (5 bases). The germline V gene has CDR1 SGHTA and CDR2 FQGNSA. The V and J ends lost 5 bases and 6 bases respectively, with 20 bases between them. This CDR3 spans 17 amino acids.

This chain links TRBV20-1 with TRBJ2-5; D is unresolved. V was cut by 6 bases and J by 0 bases, with 14 bases left in between. In germline, CDR1 is DFQATT, CDR2 SNEGSKA (reference sequence). The CDR3 totals 14 residues. CDR3 sequence reads: CSATPPGNQETQYF. DNA of the CDR3: TGCAGTGCCACCCCCCCCGGAAACCAAGAGACCCAGTACTTC.

At least ten counts were recorded for this clonotype. The rearrangement joins TRBV6-2 or TRBV6-3 to TRBJ2-7; the D gene could be TRBD1 or TRBD2 (5 bases each). The V end was cut by 4 bases, the J end by 4 bases, with 14 bases between. Looked up from germline, CDR1 is MNHEY and CDR2 is SVGEGT. The CDR3 runs to 14 residues. In nucleotides, the CDR3 is TGTGCCAGCAGTTTCGATGGGGGATTGTACGAGCAGTACTTC. Its translation is CASSFDGGLYEQYF.

This clonotype came up a few times. V usage is TRBV12-3 or TRBV12-4 and J usage is TRBJ1-6, with TRBD1 as a possible D gene (5 bases). CDR3 length: 17 amino acids. Trimming removed 3 bases from V and 4 bases from J, with 16 bases in between. The CDR3 sequence: CASSLVGAGLYNSPLHF. CDR3 DNA: TGTGCCAGCAGTTTGGTAGGGGCAGGCCTTTATAATTCACCCCTCCACTTT.

For this clonotype: This may be a read error: a much more frequent sequence differs by one nucleotide. The chain links TRBV5-3 to TRBJ2-3, with 9 bases matching TRBD2. TRBV5-3 is identified as an open reading frame with a role that is uncertain. The CDR3 contains 14 residues. The CDR3 coding sequence is TGTGCCAGCAGCTTAGCGGGAGCGGCAGATACGCAGTATTTT. Translated: CASSLAGAADTQYF.

This chain links TRBV9 with TRBJ2-1; D may be TRBD1 (5 bases). The CDR3 is made up of 13 amino acids. Germline CDR1 reads SGDLS; CDR2 reads YYNGEE. With 0 bases removed from V and 9 bases from J, the gap between germline ends came to 10 bases. CDR3: CASSVVTAGEQFF. Here the CDR3 DNA reads TGTGCCAGCAGCGTAGTGACAGCCGGTGAGCAGTTCTTC.

The table lists this clonotype with a few counts. The chain employs TRBV10-3 and TRBJ1-2; the match to TRBD1 covers 8 bases. CDR1 is ENHRY and CDR2 is SYGVKD in the germline V gene. The junction had 11 bases not matched to a gene; V was cut back by 6 bases and J by 2 bases. This CDR3 is 16 amino acids long. The CDR3 DNA is TGTGCCATCAGGGGCGGACAGGGTGAATTGAACTATGGCTACACCTTC. Protein product: CAIRGGQGELNYGYTF.

This clonotype was observed at least ten times. V and J are TRBV19 and TRBJ2-1, with 8 bases fitting TRBD2. This CDR3 has 18 amino acids. V lost 9 bases, J lost 0 bases, and 16 bases stayed unmatched. In germline, CDR1 is LNHDA, CDR2 SQIVND (reference sequence). CDR3 loop: CASRNTDISGNSYNEQFF. In DNA form, the CDR3 reads TGTGCCAGCAGGAACACCGATATTAGCGGGAACTCCTACAATGAGCAGTTCTTC.

J is TRBJ2-3 and V is TRBV27, with 8 nucleotides matching TRBD2. The CDR3 runs 16 residues. Germline assignment: CDR1 MNHEY and CDR2 SMNVEV (reference sequence). The V gene end was trimmed by 3 bases and the J gene end by 1 base; junction bases not matched to a gene: 6. In nucleotides, the CDR3 is TGTGCCAGCAGTTTTGAAGCGGGAGATGGCACAGATACGCAGTATTTT. The encoded protein is CASSFEAGDGTDTQYF.